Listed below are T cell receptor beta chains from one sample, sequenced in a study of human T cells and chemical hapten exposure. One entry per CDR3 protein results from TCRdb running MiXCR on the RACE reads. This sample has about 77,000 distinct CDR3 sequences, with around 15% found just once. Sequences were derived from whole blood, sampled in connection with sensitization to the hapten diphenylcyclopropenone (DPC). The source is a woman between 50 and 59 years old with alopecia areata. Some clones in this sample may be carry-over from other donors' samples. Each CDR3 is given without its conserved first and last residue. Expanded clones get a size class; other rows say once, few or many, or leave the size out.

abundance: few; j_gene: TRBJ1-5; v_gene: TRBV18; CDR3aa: ASSPPGRGGNQPQH
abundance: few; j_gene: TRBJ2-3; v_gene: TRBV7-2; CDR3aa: ASSFRLADSTDTQY
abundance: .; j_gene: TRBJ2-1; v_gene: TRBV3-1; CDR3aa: ASSQVTGYNEQF
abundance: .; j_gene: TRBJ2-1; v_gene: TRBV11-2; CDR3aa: ASSHGTTYNEQF
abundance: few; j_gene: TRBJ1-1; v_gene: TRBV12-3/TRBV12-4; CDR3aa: ASSLPPARTEAF
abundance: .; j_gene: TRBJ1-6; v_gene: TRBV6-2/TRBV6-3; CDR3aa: ASSSGTGYSPLH
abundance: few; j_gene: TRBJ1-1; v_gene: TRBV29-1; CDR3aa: SVVGTVNSNTEAL
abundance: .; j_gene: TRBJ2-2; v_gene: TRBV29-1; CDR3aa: SVEDRLAGNTGELF
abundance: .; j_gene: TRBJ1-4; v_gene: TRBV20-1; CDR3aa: SARRDGAEKLF
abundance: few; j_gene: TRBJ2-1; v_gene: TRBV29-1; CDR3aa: SGRPGTSGVVEQF
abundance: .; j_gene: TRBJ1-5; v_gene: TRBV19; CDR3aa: ASSMLENSNQPQH
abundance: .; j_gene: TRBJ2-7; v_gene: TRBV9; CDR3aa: ASSEDRDHEQY
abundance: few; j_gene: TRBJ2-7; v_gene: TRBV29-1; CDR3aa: SVVGQSEQY
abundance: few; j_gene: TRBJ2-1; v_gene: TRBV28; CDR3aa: ASIGSSYNEQF
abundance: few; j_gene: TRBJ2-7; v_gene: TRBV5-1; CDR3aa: ASSWTGGVEQY
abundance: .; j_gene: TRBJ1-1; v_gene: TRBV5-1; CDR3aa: ASSQIWAGGTEAF
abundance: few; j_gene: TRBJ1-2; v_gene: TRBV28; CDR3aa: ASSLGGQTGYT
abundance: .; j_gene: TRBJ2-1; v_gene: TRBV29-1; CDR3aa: SVDRTSANNEQF
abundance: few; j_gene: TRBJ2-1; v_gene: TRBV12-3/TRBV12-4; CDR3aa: ASSPTTSVSREQF
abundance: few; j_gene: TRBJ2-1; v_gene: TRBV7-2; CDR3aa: ASSLVSSGRDEQF
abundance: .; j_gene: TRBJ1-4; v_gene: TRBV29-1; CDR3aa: SVDSGATNGKLF
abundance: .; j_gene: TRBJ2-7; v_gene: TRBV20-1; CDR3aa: SARPSSGAYEQY
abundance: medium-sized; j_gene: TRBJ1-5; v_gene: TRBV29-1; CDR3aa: SVSPGIRQPQH
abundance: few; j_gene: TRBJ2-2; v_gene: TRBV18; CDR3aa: ASSPIGSEAGELF
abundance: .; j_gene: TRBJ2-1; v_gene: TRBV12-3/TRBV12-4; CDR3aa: ASSLGWLAYNEQF
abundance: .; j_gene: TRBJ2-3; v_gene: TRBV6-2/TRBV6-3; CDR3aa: ASSYRTTSLDTQY